This T cell receptor beta chain was identified in a study of blood T cell repertoires in COVID-19. The CDR3 extends over 14 amino acids. From germline, CDR1 is SGHRS and CDR2 YFSETQ. V lost 2 bases and J lost 5; bases outside the gene matches: 6. In the original workflow: Counts of nucleated cells, estimated from reference gene primer amplification, were obtained. Assay used: immunoSEQ multiplex PCR; TCRdb lists only in-frame clones, some missing. That table supplies the V and J calls and clone size; D and trimming were determined from the DNA. The table shows about 150,000 clones, with 91% occurring only once.

The chain employs TRBV5-1 and TRBJ2-7; 8 bases fit TRBD2. The specimen was peripheral blood. This TCR came from a man in his forties or fifties with acute or convalescent COVID-19. CDR3 sequence reads: CASSFGGRRDEQYF. The CDR3 nucleotides read TGCGCCAGCAGCTTTGGCGGGAGGCGGGACGAGCAGTACTTC.